This TCR beta chain was captured by sequencing in a study of blood T cell repertoires in COVID-19. TCRdb keeps only in-frame clones here, not all; method: immunoSEQ multiplex PCR. In the table there are around 250,000 clones, approximately 87% of which are singletons. CDR1 MNHNS and CDR2 SASEGT come from the germline V gene. The CDR3 spans 10 residues. Trimming left V 3 bases short and J 11 bases short, with 7 bases between. The clonotype comes from a man in his sixties with acute or convalescent COVID-19. Material: peripheral blood. This chain connects TRBV6-1 to TRBJ1-1; D gene uncertain. The CDR3 loop reads CASSDHEAFF. CDR3 in DNA: TGTGCCAGCAGTGACCATGAGGCTTTCTTT.